These 27 T cell receptor beta chains share one sample of origin, sequenced in a study of post-analysis software for immune sequencing data. cDNA libraries of TCR beta carried unique molecular identifiers. MiXCR was run by TCRdb on the PCR reads, yielding one entry per CDR3 protein. The sample includes 450,000 to 700,000 distinct CDR3 sequences, roughly 46% of them seen just once. Notes on the study in general: In patients, TRBV5-6, TRBV5-1 and TRBV20-1 belonged to several TRBV segments found more frequently than in controls.

These receptors' antigens are unknown. The sequencing sample was made of blood. The receptors come from a girl aged 5-17 years with multiple sclerosis.

The chain couples TRBV28 to TRBJ2-1; 9 positions match TRBD2. The V gene end was trimmed by 6 bases and the J gene end by 5 bases; junction bases not matched to a gene: 5. CDR3 length: 14 residues. The germline V gene encodes CDR1 MDHEN and CDR2 SYDVKM. The CDR3 sequence is CASRTLAGHNEQFF. The CDR3 DNA reads as TGTGCCAGCAGGACCCTAGCGGGGCACAATGAGCAGTTCTTC.

The chain links TRBV12-3 or TRBV12-4 to TRBJ1-1; TRBD1 aligns across 7 bases. The CDR3 contains 14 residues. V lost 8 bases to trimming and J lost 0 bases; unmatched junction nucleotides: 6. The DNA for the CDR3 is TGTGCCAGCTGTAACGGGACAGTGAACACTGAAGCTTTCTTT. Translating gives CASCNGTVNTEAFF.

The rearrangement links TRBV11-3 to TRBJ1-2; D is ambiguous. There are 13 residues in the CDR3. Trimming removed 2 bases at V and 8 bases at J, with 12 bases between. CDR1 and CDR2 from the germline V gene are SGHNT and YENEEA. The CDR3, as DNA: TGTGCCAGCAGCTTATCCGGGTTGCGCGGCTACACCTTC. It specifies CASSLSGLRGYTF.

The rearrangement joins TRBV12-3 or TRBV12-4 to TRBJ2-3; 7 bases map to TRBD2. CDR3 length: 16 residues. V shed 3 bases, J shed 2 bases, and the junction held 8 bases outside the gene matches. This CDR3 reads CASSLGGRFNTDTQYF. CDR3 nucleotide sequence: TGTGCCAGCAGTTTGGGAGGGAGGTTCAACACAGATACGCAGTATTTT.

The chain is built from TRBV7-9 and TRBJ2-1; the match to TRBD2 covers 10 bases. After removal of 5 bases from V and 0 bases from J, the junction contained 1 base not matched to a gene. This CDR3 is built from 15 residues. Germline V gene sequence: CDR1 SEHNR, CDR2 FQNEAQ (reference sequence). CDR3 sequence: CASSASGGSYNEQFF. The CDR3 coding sequence is TGTGCCAGCAGCGCTAGCGGGGGCTCCTACAATGAGCAGTTCTTC.

This clonotype has just a few counts. CDR3 bases: TGCAGCGTTGGCAGGGTGGGGAATGAGCAGTTCTTC. Translation gives CSVGRVGNEQFF. The chain employs TRBV29-1 and TRBJ2-1, with D possibly being TRBD1 (5 bases). The germline gives CDR1 SQVTM, CDR2 ANQGSEA. V shed 4 bases and J shed 7 bases, with 11 bases lying between them. This CDR3 is built from 12 residues.

This clonotype turned up a few times. The chain joins TRBV12-3 or TRBV12-4 to TRBJ2-1; 9 positions match TRBD1. The CDR3 is 13 amino acids. V dropped 10 bases and J dropped 6; count of bases not matched to a gene: 7. The CDR3 DNA sequence: TGTGCCACCTGGGGACAGGGAACCAATGAGCAGTTCTTC. Translation: CATWGQGTNEQFF.

This chain links TRBV4-1 with TRBJ2-7, with D possibly being TRBD2 (6 bases). The CDR3 sequence is 15 residues long. CDR1 and CDR2 from the germline V gene are MGHRA and YSYEKL. V was trimmed by 1 base and J by 3 bases, leaving 13 bases between them. CDR3 in amino acids: CASSQGPGSSYEQYF. CDR3 in DNA: TGCGCCAGCAGCCAAGGGCCCGGGAGTAGCTACGAGCAGTACTTC.

V and J are TRBV12-3 or TRBV12-4 and TRBJ2-3; 9 nucleotides agree with TRBD2. This CDR3 region has 16 residues. J lost 1 base, V lost 5 bases, and 7 bases had no gene match. The DNA of the CDR3 is TGTGCCAGCAGTCTTGTCCGGACTAGCGGCACAGATACGCAGTATTTT. Translation: CASSLVRTSGTDTQYF.

The chain links TRBV27 to TRBJ2-4, with 11 bases identical to TRBD1. Trimming took 6 bases from V and 6 from J; bases not matched to a gene: 1. CDR3 size: 13 residues. The germline V gene has CDR1 MNHEY and CDR2 SMNVEV (reference sequence). As DNA, the CDR3 is TGTGCCAGCAGCGGACAGGGGGCAAACATTCAGTACTTC. Amino acids: CASSGQGANIQYF.

V gene TRBV12-3 or TRBV12-4 combines with J gene TRBJ1-6, with 7 bases identical to TRBD1. The CDR3 totals 14 residues. V trimming: 6 bases; J trimming: 9 bases; junction bases outside the gene matches: 8. As DNA, the CDR3 is TGTGCCAGCAGCCAGACAGGGAGAGGTTCACCCCTCCACTTT. This gives the protein CASSQTGRGSPLHF.

This chain connects TRBV7-9 to TRBJ2-6, with TRBD2 as a possible D gene (6 bases). Germline lookup yields CDR1 SEHNR and CDR2 FQNEAQ (reference sequence). The CDR3 totals 16 residues. Trimming shortened V by 2 bases and J by 0 bases, and 8 bases separated the two germline ends. The CDR3 loop is CASSLQGGSGANVLTF. CDR3 nucleotides: TGTGCCAGCAGCTTACAGGGAGGCTCTGGGGCCAACGTCCTGACTTTC.

This clonotype was picked up a small number of times. This rearrangement joins TRBV12-3 or TRBV12-4 to TRBJ2-3; D perhaps matches TRBD2 (5 bases). V lost 5 bases and J 8 bases, leaving 8 bases between the germline ends. The CDR3 has 11 amino acids. CDR3 coding DNA: TGTGCCAGCAGTGCTAGCAGTACGCAGTATTTT. Its translation: CASSASSTQYF.

This clonotype has more than one count but fewer than ten. For the CDR3, the DNA is TGCAGCCCCCGAGGGGGCGGGAGTTGCTATCCTCTCCACTATGGCTACACCTTC. Amino acid sequence: CSPRGGGSCYPLHYGYTF. The chain couples TRBV29-1 to TRBJ1-2, with 7 positions matching TRBD1. The CDR3 loop spans 18 amino acids. V lost 8 bases, J lost 3 bases, and 24 bases stayed unmatched. The V gene's germline CDR1 is SQVTM and CDR2 ANQGSEA.

The genes are TRBV12-3 or TRBV12-4 and TRBJ2-7; a possible D gene is TRBD1 (5 bases). There are 12 residues in the CDR3. V lost 5 bases to trimming and J lost 9 bases, with 14 bases between them. CDR3 sequence (DNA): TGTGCCAGCAGTGCAACAGGTGTTGGGCAGTACTTC. Translating it yields CASSATGVGQYF.

In this sample, this clonotype turned up a few times. This sequence joins TRBV11-2 and TRBJ2-7; the match to TRBD2 covers 7 bases. Germline trimming cut 4 bases from V and 5 bases from J; bases unmatched to any gene: 11. The CDR3 runs to 15 residues. Germline-derived CDR1 and CDR2 are SGHAT and FQNNGV. The DNA for the CDR3 is TGTGCCAGCAGCTACGGTCAGGGCGGGAGAAACGAGCAGTACTTC. Amino acids: CASSYGQGGRNEQYF.

This chain connects TRBV6-5 to TRBJ2-7; D could derive from TRBD1 or TRBD2 (5 bases each). This CDR3 has 13 residues. The germline V gene encodes CDR1 MNHEY and CDR2 SVGAGI. Trimming pared 2 bases from V and 5 bases from J, leaving 10 bases between. In DNA form, the CDR3 reads TGTGCCAGCAGTTACGGGGGATACGACGAGCAGTACTTC. Translation gives CASSYGGYDEQYF.

The rearrangement uses TRBV11-3 and TRBJ2-5; no clear D gene. The germline CDR1 and CDR2 sequences are SGHNT and YENEEA. This CDR3 is built from 15 residues. Deletions cut 6 bases from V and 2 bases from J, with 16 bases between. The CDR3: CASSLGYGVQETQYF. CDR3 bases: TGTGCCAGCAGTCTAGGGTATGGAGTTCAAGAGACCCAGTACTTC.

A remark on this clonotype: Germline is not matched at one junction end, which may reflect a read error. The rearrangement links TRBV10-3 to TRBJ2-1; D could derive from TRBD1 or TRBD2 (5 bases each). CDR1 is ENHRY, CDR2 SYGVKD, per germline. CDR3 length equals 15 residues. This CDR3 is CAIRESGSSYNEQFF. CDR3 in DNA: TGTGCCATCAGAGAGTCAGGGAGCTCCTACAATGAGCAGTTCTTC.

This clonotype was observed a few times. This chain joins TRBV20-1 and TRBJ1-2; 7 nucleotides line up with TRBD1. CDR3 length equals 14 residues. Trimming took 0 bases from V and 8 from J; bases not matched to a gene: 9. Germline-derived CDR1 and CDR2 are DFQATT and SNEGSKA (reference sequence). CDR3 in DNA: TGCAGTGCTAGAGATTTCAGGAACAGGGGAGGCTACACCTTC. Translation: CSARDFRNRGGYTF.

The rearrangement links TRBV27 to TRBJ1-5, with D perhaps TRBD1 (5 bases). V lost 3 bases to trimming and J lost 3 bases, with 12 bases between them. Germline values: CDR1 MNHEY, CDR2 SMNVEV (reference sequence). This CDR3 has 15 residues. CDR3 sequence reads: CASSFRGVHNQPQHF. The CDR3 nucleotides read TGTGCCAGCAGTTTCCGGGGGGTGCACAATCAGCCCCAGCATTTT.

The CDR3 region is CASSVAPAGGSTDTQYF. CDR3 coding DNA: TGTGCCAGCAGCGTGGCCCCAGCGGGGGGTAGCACAGATACGCAGTATTTT. This sequence joins TRBV9 and TRBJ2-3; TRBD2 aligns across 9 bases. This CDR3 is 17 amino acids long. V was pared by 2 bases and J by 0 bases, with 7 bases of the junction left unmatched. Germline V CDR1 and CDR2: SGDLS, YYNGEE.

J is TRBJ1-2 and V is TRBV12-3 or TRBV12-4, with 9 nucleotides matching TRBD1. V lost 7 bases and J lost 6; bases outside the gene matches: 9. The CDR3 length is 14 residues. This CDR3 is CASTRPGTGNGYTF. In DNA form, the CDR3 reads TGTGCCAGCACTCGCCCTGGGACAGGGAATGGCTACACCTTC.

In its sample, this clonotype was seen a few times. The J gene is TRBJ1-2, the V gene TRBV7-8; D not certain. This CDR3 is built from 14 residues. The V gene lost 5 bases and the J gene lost 1 base, with 11 bases spanning the gap. Germline assignment: CDR1 SGHVS and CDR2 FQNEAQ. The CDR3 reads CASSPRVRNYGYTF. The CDR3 nucleotides are TGTGCCAGCAGCCCGCGGGTGCGTAACTATGGCTACACCTTC.

The rearrangement joins TRBV2 to TRBJ2-1; the match to TRBD2 covers 12 bases. The end of the DNA is better explained by TRBJ2-7, so the J call may be wrong. The CDR3 sequence is 14 residues long. CDR1 is SNHLY and CDR2 is FYNNEI in the germline V gene. Written as DNA, the CDR3 is TGTGCCAGCAGTCGACTAGCGGGAGTAAGTGAGCAGTACTTC. This gives the protein CASSRLAGVSEQYF.

This clonotype showed up just a few times. The CDR3 loop reads CASSQERRSFSYEQYF. Written as DNA, the CDR3 is TGCGCCAGCAGCCAAGAAAGACGGTCCTTCTCCTACGAGCAGTACTTC. The gene calls are TRBV4-1 and TRBJ2-7; D gene unclear. Germline loops: CDR1 MGHRA, CDR2 YSYEKL. V gave up 0 bases and J gave up 0 bases, with 12 bases separating them. The CDR3 contains 16 residues.

The V gene is TRBV5-1, the J gene TRBJ1-5; D call uncertain. This CDR3 spans 16 amino acids. V lost 0 bases to trimming and J lost 3 bases, with 13 bases between them. The germline V gene encodes CDR1 SGHRS and CDR2 YFSETQ. Here the CDR3 reads CASSLVPGPDNQPQHF. CDR3 bases: TGCGCCAGCAGCTTGGTGCCCGGACCTGACAATCAGCCCCAGCATTTT. Complete variable domain (other parts from reference TRBV5-1 and TRBJ1-5): KAGVTQTPRYLIKTRGQQVTLSCSPISGHRSVSWYQQTPGQGLQFLFEYFSETQRNKGNFPGRFSGRQFSNSRSEMNVSTLELGDSALYLCASSLVPGPDNQPQHFGDGTRLSIL.